These 30 T cell receptor beta chains originate from one sample sequenced in a study of cytomegalovirus exposure and HLA in healthy donors. Measured with immunoSEQ multiplex PCR; TCRdb has only the in-frame clones, and not every one. This table has a few hundred thousand clones, 80% to 95% appearing once. The sample consisted of PBMCs. These TCRs come from a woman aged 25-40 years in good health and CMV-seronegative.

V is TRBV15 and J is TRBJ2-7; TRBD1 is a possible D gene (6 bases). There are 12 residues in the CDR3. In germline, CDR1 is LNHNV, CDR2 YYDKDF (reference sequence). V was pared by 8 bases and J by 2 bases, with 10 bases between. The chain's CDR3 is CATSRDTYEQYF. DNA of the CDR3: TGTGCCACCTCTCGGGACACCTACGAGCAGTACTTC.

The chain is built from TRBV27 and TRBJ2-3; the match to TRBD2 covers 15 bases. The ends lost 2 bases at V and 4 bases at J; junction bases unmatched: 4. CDR3 size: 17 residues. The germline V gene has CDR1 MNHEY and CDR2 SMNVEV (reference sequence). The CDR3 sequence is CASSLGLAGGLPDTQYF. The CDR3 bases are TGTGCCAGCAGTTTAGGACTAGCGGGAGGGCTTCCAGATACGCAGTATTTT.

This chain links TRBV5-1 with TRBJ2-1; TRBD1 aligns across 12 bases. CDR1 and CDR2 from the germline V gene are SGHRS and YFSETQ. The CDR3 contains 16 residues. J lost 6 bases, V lost 4 bases, and 8 bases had no gene match. Written as DNA, the CDR3 is TGCGCCAGCAGCCCCGGGACAGGGGGCTCTTTCAATGAGCAGTTCTTC. Translating it yields CASSPGTGGSFNEQFF.

The sample holds one count of this clone. The chain combines TRBV4-2 with TRBJ1-1; D uncertain. V was shortened by 8 bases and J by 1 base, with 14 bases between the two germline ends. Germline V gives CDR1 LGHNA, CDR2 YNFKEQ. The CDR3 is 14 residues long. The CDR3 region has the DNA TGTGCCAGCCGAACCGGAGGTACGAACACTGAAGCTTTCTTT. It is translated as CASRTGGTNTEAFF.

The chain uses TRBV6-6 and TRBJ2-2, with D possibly being TRBD1 or TRBD2 (5 bases each). Germline lookup yields CDR1 MNHNY and CDR2 SVGAGI (reference sequence). This CDR3 spans 14 amino acids. V dropped 7 bases and J dropped 1 base, with 10 bases sitting between them. This CDR3 reads CASIGTVNTGELFF. In nucleotides, the CDR3 is TGTGCCAGCATTGGGACGGTGAACACCGGGGAGCTGTTTTTT.

This chain joins TRBV6-1 and TRBJ1-1; D perhaps matches TRBD1 (6 bases). V lost 8 bases to trimming and J lost 6 bases, with 16 bases between them. Germline CDR1 reads MNHNS; CDR2 reads SASEGT. CDR3 length: 13 amino acids. CDR3 amino acids: CASRGEGGPEAFF. The CDR3 nucleotides are TGTGCCAGCCGAGGGGAAGGGGGGCCTGAAGCTTTCTTT.

The rearrangement links TRBV28 to TRBJ2-7; D gene ambiguous. V lost 2 bases and J lost 3, with 11 bases in between. There are 14 residues in the CDR3. Germline CDR1 and CDR2: MDHEN and SYDVKM. CDR3 coding DNA: TGTGCCAGCAGTTTAGTAAGCAGAAACTACGAGCAGTACTTC. Protein sequence: CASSLVSRNYEQYF.

The chain employs TRBV9 and TRBJ2-7, with 9 bases lining up with TRBD1. CDR1 is SGDLS and CDR2 is YYNGEE in the germline V gene. J gave up 5 bases and V 3 bases, and 9 bases lay outside the gene matches. The CDR3 runs to 15 residues. The CDR3 DNA follows: TGTGCCAGCAGCGCCTCCGGGACAGGGTACGACGAGCAGTACTTC. Its protein product is CASSASGTGYDEQYF.

The V call is TRBV12-2, the J call TRBJ2-1; TRBD2 is the table's D call, not checked against the DNA. TRBV12-2 is a known pseudogene. The CDR3 consists of 14 residues. The CDR3 nucleotides read TGTGCAAGTCGCCAAGACTGGCGGTACAATGAGCAGTTCTTC. It is translated as CASRQDWRYNEQFF.

This chain joins TRBV27 and TRBJ2-1, with 7 positions matching TRBD2. CDR3 length equals 15 residues. V lost 3 bases, J lost 8 bases, and 10 bases stayed unmatched. The germline V gene encodes CDR1 MNHEY and CDR2 SMNVEV (reference sequence). The CDR3 nucleotides are TGTGCCAGCAGTTTCAGTAGTGGGAGGGCCCATGAGCAGTTCTTC. Its translation: CASSFSSGRAHEQFF.

The V gene is TRBV7-2, the J gene TRBJ2-2, with no clear D. There are 13 residues in the CDR3. Trimming removed 11 bases at V and 3 bases at J, with 13 bases between. Germline CDR1 and CDR2: SGHTA and FQGNSA. This chain's CDR3 is CAVPRQHTGELFF. CDR3 nucleotide sequence: TGTGCCGTCCCCAGGCAACACACCGGGGAGCTGTTTTTT.

The chain uses TRBV28 and TRBJ2-7, with 7 bases aligning to TRBD2. J lost 2 bases, V lost 4 bases, and 5 bases had no gene match. The CDR3 loop spans 14 amino acids. Germline CDR1 MDHEN, CDR2 SYDVKM. DNA for the CDR3: TGTGCCAGCAGTTCGTGGGAGGGTCCCTACGAGCAGTACTTC. Encoded protein: CASSSWEGPYEQYF.

With regard to this clone: An end of the junction differs from the germline gene, which may be a read error. This chain's CDR3 is CASSLATRDTQYF. CDR3 coding DNA: TGTGCCAGCAGCCTAGCCACTCGGGATACGCAGTATTTT. The V and J genes are TRBV7-2 and TRBJ2-3; weak D call: TRBD2 (5 bases). The CDR3 covers 13 residues. Germline CDR1 is SGHTA and CDR2 is FQGNSA.

The rearrangement links TRBV6-5 to TRBJ2-6, with D uncertain. V was trimmed by 0 bases and J by 0 bases, leaving 6 bases between them. The length of the CDR3 is 16 residues. Germline V gene data show CDR1 as MNHEY and CDR2 as SVGAGI. CDR3 residues: CASSYSIGSGANVLTF. The DNA of the CDR3 is TGTGCCAGCAGTTACTCGATCGGCTCTGGGGCCAACGTCCTGACTTTC.

This clone was picked up one time. The genes are TRBV7-9 and TRBJ1-4; 7 bases agree with TRBD1. CDR3 length: 15 residues. V dropped 5 bases and J dropped 4; count of bases not matched to a gene: 7. Germline V CDR1 and CDR2: SEHNR, FQNEAQ (reference sequence). CDR3 loop: CASSQGTVHNEKLFF. CDR3 bases: TGTGCCAGCAGCCAAGGGACAGTGCATAATGAAAAACTGTTTTTT.

The chain combines TRBV5-1 with TRBJ1-2; 8 positions agree with TRBD1. The germline V gene encodes CDR1 SGHRS and CDR2 YFSETQ. V trimming: 3 bases; J trimming: 5 bases; junction bases outside the gene matches: 6. The CDR3 spans 14 residues. The chain's CDR3 is CASSSDRDGYGYTF. The DNA for the CDR3 is TGCGCCAGCAGCTCGGACAGGGATGGTTATGGCTACACCTTC.

This clone came up a few times. Other DNA sequences in the sample encode the same CDR3. This chain joins TRBV19 and TRBJ2-7; a possible D gene is TRBD2 (5 bases). This CDR3 has 13 residues. V gave up 9 bases and J gave up 0 bases, with 12 bases separating them. Germline CDR1 is LNHDA and CDR2 is SQIVND (reference sequence). The CDR3: CASSPGSSYEQYF. Written as DNA, the CDR3 is TGTGCCAGCAGTCCGGGGAGCTCCTACGAGCAGTACTTC.

The rearrangement links TRBV19 to TRBJ2-1, with TRBD2 matching 8 bases. CDR1 is LNHDA, CDR2 SQIVND, per germline (reference sequence). The CDR3 contains 15 residues. The J segment lost 4 bases and the V segment lost 4 bases, leaving 6 bases of the junction unmatched. The CDR3 region has the DNA TGTGCCAGTAGTAAACGGGAGGGAGTTTACAATGAGCAGTTCTTC. This encodes CASSKREGVYNEQFF.

This chain's CDR3 is CASSPPELRWSPWAQYF. For the CDR3, the DNA is TGTGCCAGCAGCCCGCCTGAGCTTCGGTGGTCCCCCTGGGCGCAGTATTTT. This chain uses TRBV11-3 with TRBJ2-3; unclear D gene. The CDR3 is 17 residues long. Germline V lookup: CDR1 SGHNT, CDR2 YENEEA. The V and J ends lost 5 bases and 10 bases respectively, with 28 bases between them.

The table lists this clone with many counts. The V call is TRBV7-6, the J call TRBJ2-3, with 8 positions matching TRBD1. From germline, CDR1 is SGHVS and CDR2 FNYEAQ. There are 15 residues in the CDR3. V was pared by 5 bases and J by 0 bases, with 4 bases of the junction left unmatched. DNA of the CDR3: TGTGCCAGCAGCCAGGGACAGGTCAGCACAGATACGCAGTATTTT. Residues: CASSQGQVSTDTQYF.

The chain recombines TRBV7-3 with TRBJ2-7; 10 nucleotides align to TRBD1. Germline CDR1 reads SGHTA; CDR2 reads FQGTGA. After removal of 1 base from V and 5 bases from J, the junction contained 5 bases not matched to a gene. This CDR3 contains 15 residues. CDR3 loop: CASSLIGTGDNEQYF. The CDR3 nucleotides are TGTGCCAGCAGCTTAATCGGGACAGGGGACAACGAGCAGTACTTC. The entire variable domain, with the rest obtained from reference TRBV7-3 and TRBJ2-7, is as follows: GAGVSQTPSNKVTEKGKYVELRCDPISGHTALYWYRQSLGQGPEFLIYFQGTGAADDSGLPNDRFFAVRPEGSVSTLKIQRTERGDSAVYLCASSLIGTGDNEQYFGPGTRLTVT.

The chain has TRBV2 and TRBJ1-1, with D possibly matching TRBD1 (5 bases). Germline V CDR1 and CDR2: SNHLY, FYNNEI. The CDR3 spans 14 residues. The V and J ends lost 3 bases and 1 base respectively, with 9 bases between them. CDR3 sequence (DNA): TGTGCCAGCAGTGATTTTAGGGGGAACACTGAAGCTTTCTTT. Its protein product is CASSDFRGNTEAFF.

This rearrangement joins TRBV25-1 to TRBJ1-5; D remains unclear. With 1 base removed from V and 5 bases from J, the gap between germline ends came to 9 bases. The CDR3 runs 14 residues. Germline V CDR1 and CDR2: MGHDK, SYGVNS. CDR3 in amino acids: CASSEWAPDQPQHF. The CDR3 DNA sequence: TGTGCCAGCAGTGAATGGGCCCCAGATCAGCCCCAGCATTTT.

This sequence joins TRBV6-5 and TRBJ2-7; unclear D gene. CDR1 is MNHEY, CDR2 SVGAGI, per germline. The CDR3 is 13 amino acids. Trimming left V 6 bases short and J 3 bases short, with 12 bases between. The CDR3 DNA follows: TGTGCCAGCAGACCGTCAGGTCGCTACGAGCAGTACTTC. The encoded protein is CASRPSGRYEQYF.

V usage is TRBV19 and J usage is TRBJ2-7; D perhaps matches TRBD1 (6 bases). This CDR3 has 15 residues. V lost 3 bases and J lost 2, with 14 bases in between. Germline V lookup: CDR1 LNHDA, CDR2 SQIVND (reference sequence). CDR3 residues: CASSITRGKPYEQYF. CDR3 coding DNA: TGTGCCAGTAGTATTACCAGGGGAAAGCCCTACGAGCAGTACTTC.

The chain employs TRBV19 and TRBJ1-5; 7 nucleotides align to TRBD1. Per the germline V gene, CDR1 is LNHDA and CDR2 is SQIVND (reference sequence). The CDR3 has 14 amino acids. V shed 5 bases, J shed 7 bases, and the junction held 8 bases outside the gene matches. The CDR3 here is CASSFPGQWQPQHF. Written as DNA, the CDR3 is TGTGCCAGTAGTTTCCCGGGACAGTGGCAGCCCCAGCATTTT. The whole variable domain, remainder taken from reference TRBV19 and TRBJ1-5, is DGGITQSPKYLFRKEGQNVTLSCEQNLNHDAMYWYRQDPGQGLRLIYYSQIVNDFQKGDIAEGYSVSREKKESFPLTVTSAQKNPTAFYLCASSFPGQWQPQHFGDGTRLSIL.

J is TRBJ1-2 and V is TRBV19; D call uncertain. Trimming removed 1 base from V and 1 base from J, with 7 bases in between. This CDR3 spans 14 amino acids. Germline CDR1 LNHDA, CDR2 SQIVND (reference sequence). As DNA, the CDR3 is TGTGCCAGTAGTATAGGCACCTTTAACTATGGCTACACCTTC. It codes for CASSIGTFNYGYTF.

The J gene is TRBJ2-2, the V gene TRBV6-5; D not resolved. The germline CDR1 and CDR2 sequences are MNHEY and SVGAGI. V gave up 6 bases and J gave up 1 base, with 3 bases separating them. The CDR3 has 12 residues. The CDR3 nucleotides read TGTGCCAGCAGACAGAACACCGGGGAGCTGTTTTTT. Translation: CASRQNTGELFF.

On this clone: The junction departs from the called germline gene at one end, perhaps through a read error. This rearrangement joins TRBV28 to TRBJ2-3; no reliable D call. This CDR3 comprises 16 residues. CDR1 and CDR2 from the germline V gene are MDHEN and SYDVKM. In DNA, the CDR3 is TGTGCCAACAGTTCCTACGACCCCGGACCACGTTATACGCAGTATTTT. This gives the protein CANSSYDPGPRYTQYF.

This clone was counted only a few times. The V gene is TRBV25-1, the J gene TRBJ2-7, with D perhaps matching TRBD2 (6 bases). V lost 3 bases, J lost 9 bases, and 12 bases lay in between. The CDR3 length is 12 residues. CDR1 is MGHDK, CDR2 SYGVNS, per germline. Here the CDR3 DNA reads TGTGCCAGCAGTGATGCCAGGGAGGTGCAGTACTTC. It specifies CASSDAREVQYF.